The rows below give T cell receptor beta chains drawn from one sample of a study of PD-1 blockade in classical Hodgkin lymphoma. The method was immunoSEQ multiplex PCR; TCRdb's version includes in-frame clones alone and lacks a portion of them. The sample consists of approximately 26,000 clones, roughly 80% of them appearing once. Sample: peripheral blood mononuclear cells (PBMCs), taken before the second cycle of nivolumab. These receptor sequences come from a human donor with classical Hodgkin lymphoma. Each CDR3 is given with its conserved first and last residue. The order of the fields is clone size, CDR3 length, V gene, D gene, J gene, CDR3 DNA, CDR3 protein. The D gene is left open where the match is weak. Size tells how often a clone was seen (once, few, many) or the class of an expanded clone, and some rows leave it out.

size: few
length: 16
V: TRBV7-9
D: .
J: TRBJ1-2
DNA: TGTGCCAGCAGCTTCTGGACAGCGATCGAGGGCTATGGCTACACCTTC
CDR3: CASSFWTAIEGYGYTF

size: .
length: 14
V: TRBV5-1
D: .
J: TRBJ2-2
DNA: TGCGCCAGTGGGGACACGGAGAACACCGGGGAGCTGTTTTTT
CDR3: CASGDTENTGELFF

size: .
length: 17
V: TRBV4-2
D: .
J: TRBJ2-2
DNA: TGTGCCAGCAGCCAAGATTTGGCCAGGGAAAACACCGGGGAGCTGTTTTTT
CDR3: CASSQDLARENTGELFF

size: .
length: 17
V: TRBV7-9
D: .
J: TRBJ2-3
DNA: TGTGCCAGCAGCTTAGGTCAGGGGGGGTTCAGCGCAGATACGCAGTATTTT
CDR3: CASSLGQGGFSADTQYF

size: few
length: 12
V: TRBV10-3
D: .
J: TRBJ1-2
DNA: TGTGCCATCAGTGAGGCAGGCAATGGCTACACCTTC
CDR3: CAISEAGNGYTF

size: .
length: 13
V: TRBV5-6
D: TRBD1
J: TRBJ2-5
DNA: TGTGCCAGCAGCTTCGGGACAGAAGAGACCCAGTACTTC
CDR3: CASSFGTEETQYF

size: .
length: 14
V: TRBV6-5
D: .
J: TRBJ2-7
DNA: TGTGCCAGCAGTTTGCTCGGGTCGGCTGGGGAGCAGTACTTC
CDR3: CASSLLGSAGEQYF

size: .
length: 16
V: TRBV2
D: TRBD2
J: TRBJ2-3
DNA: TGTGCCAGCAGTGAATCAGGACTAGCGGGAGCAGATACGCAGTATTTT
CDR3: CASSESGLAGADTQYF

size: .
length: 13
V: TRBV30
D: .
J: TRBJ1-1
DNA: TGTGCCTGGAGTGATGAGGGGTTCGCTGAAGCTTTCTTT
CDR3: CAWSDEGFAEAFF

size: .
length: 13
V: TRBV10-3
D: .
J: TRBJ2-5
DNA: TGTGCCATCAAGCCCCGAGGGCAAGAGACCCAGTACTTC
CDR3: CAIKPRGQETQYF

size: .
length: 13
V: TRBV27
D: TRBD1
J: TRBJ2-7
DNA: TGTGCCAGCAGCTGGACAGGGCGAAACGAGCAGTACTTC
CDR3: CASSWTGRNEQYF

size: .
length: 13
V: TRBV15
D: .
J: TRBJ2-7
DNA: TGTGCCACCAGCAGAGATACCAAGTACGAGCAGTACTTC
CDR3: CATSRDTKYEQYF

size: .
length: 14
V: TRBV6-1
D: .
J: TRBJ2-3
DNA: TGTGCCAGCGCACCTTGGACCCCCACAGATACGCAGTATTTT
CDR3: CASAPWTPTDTQYF

size: few
length: 15
V: TRBV5-1
D: TRBD1
J: TRBJ1-1
DNA: TGCGCCAGCAGTTACAGGGGAAAATTGGACACTGAAGCTTTCTTT
CDR3: CASSYRGKLDTEAFF

size: .
length: 14
V: TRBV5-4
D: .
J: TRBJ1-1
DNA: TGTGCCAGCAGCCTCAGGGGCCTAGTGACTGAAGCTTTCTTT
CDR3: CASSLRGLVTEAFF

size: .
length: 12
V: TRBV18
D: .
J: TRBJ1-1
DNA: TGTGCCAGCTCACCACCCGGGGGAGAAGCTTTCTTT
CDR3: CASSPPGGEAFF

size: few
length: 13
V: TRBV7-8
D: TRBD1
J: TRBJ2-5
DNA: TGTGCCAGCAGCTTGGACAGGAAAGAGACCCAGTACTTC
CDR3: CASSLDRKETQYF

size: .
length: 14
V: TRBV6-5
D: .
J: TRBJ1-5
DNA: TGTGCCAGCTCCCCCGCGGGGGGGGATCAGCCCCAGCATTTT
CDR3: CASSPAGGDQPQHF

size: .
length: 13
V: TRBV28
D: TRBD1
J: TRBJ1-6
DNA: TGTGCCAACAGGGACAGTAATAATTCACCCCTCCACTTT
CDR3: CANRDSNNSPLHF

size: .
length: 14
V: TRBV5-4
D: TRBD1
J: TRBJ1-1
DNA: TGTGCCAGCAGCTCGACAGGGGCCTACAATGAAGCTTTCTTT
CDR3: CASSSTGAYNEAFF

size: .
length: 14
V: TRBV18
D: TRBD1
J: TRBJ1-1
DNA: TGTGCCAGCTCATCGGACAGGGTGGGCACTGAAGCTTTCTTT
CDR3: CASSSDRVGTEAFF

size: .
length: 15
V: TRBV6-5
D: TRBD1
J: TRBJ1-6
DNA: TGTGCCAGCAGTGTCACCGGGACAGGGGCTTCACCCCTCCACTTT
CDR3: CASSVTGTGASPLHF

size: .
length: 15
V: TRBV4-1
D: .
J: TRBJ1-5
DNA: TGCGCCAGCAGCCCCGAGTCGGGGGGCAATCAGCCCCAGCATTTT
CDR3: CASSPESGGNQPQHF

size: .
length: 19
V: TRBV11-2
D: TRBD2
J: TRBJ2-3
DNA: TGTGCCAGCAGCTCGCCCGGGCTACTAGCTCCGGGGGGGACAGATACGCAGTATTTT
CDR3: CASSSPGLLAPGGTDTQYF

size: few
length: 12
V: TRBV2
D: .
J: TRBJ1-3
DNA: TGTGCCAGCAAGGGAACTGGAAACACCATATATTTT
CDR3: CASKGTGNTIYF

size: .
length: 17
V: TRBV5-1
D: TRBD2
J: TRBJ2-3
DNA: TGCGCCAGCAGCTTGGGGTCCAGCGGGAGGTTCCCAGATACGCAGTATTTT
CDR3: CASSLGSSGRFPDTQYF

size: .
length: 15
V: TRBV6-1
D: .
J: TRBJ1-5
DNA: TGTGCCAGCAGTGATGCGGGATTTAGCAATCAGCCCCAGCATTTT
CDR3: CASSDAGFSNQPQHF

size: .
length: 12
V: TRBV15
D: .
J: TRBJ2-1
DNA: TGTGCCACCAGCAGAAGACGCAATGAGCAGTTCTTC
CDR3: CATSRRRNEQFF

size: .
length: 16
V: TRBV4-1
D: .
J: TRBJ2-3
DNA: TGCGCCAGCAGCCAAGATACGGGAGTAGGTACAGATACGCAGTATTTT
CDR3: CASSQDTGVGTDTQYF